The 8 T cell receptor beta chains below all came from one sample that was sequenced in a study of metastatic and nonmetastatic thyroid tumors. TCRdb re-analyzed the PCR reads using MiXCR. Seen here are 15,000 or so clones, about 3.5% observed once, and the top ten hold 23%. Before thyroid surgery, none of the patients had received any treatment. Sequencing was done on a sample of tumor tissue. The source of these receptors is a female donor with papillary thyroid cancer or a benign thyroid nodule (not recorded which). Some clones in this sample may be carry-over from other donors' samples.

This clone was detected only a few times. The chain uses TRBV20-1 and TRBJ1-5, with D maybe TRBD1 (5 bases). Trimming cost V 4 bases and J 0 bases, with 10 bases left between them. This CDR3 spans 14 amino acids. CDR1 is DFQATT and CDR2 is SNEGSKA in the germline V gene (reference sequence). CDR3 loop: CSAKTDYSNQPQHF. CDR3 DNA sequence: TGCAGTGCTAAGACAGATTATAGCAATCAGCCCCAGCATTTT.

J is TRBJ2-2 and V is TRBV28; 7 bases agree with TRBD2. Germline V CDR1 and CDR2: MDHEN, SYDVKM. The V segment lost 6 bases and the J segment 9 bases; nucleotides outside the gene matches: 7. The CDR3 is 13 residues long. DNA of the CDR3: TGTGCCAGCAGCAGGGAGGGGTTCCGGGAGCTGTTTTTT. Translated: CASSREGFRELFF.

CDR3 nucleotides: TGTGCCAGCAGTGATCTGAGCGGGAGGTCCTACAATGAGCAGTTCTTC. This gives the protein CASSDLSGRSYNEQFF. The chain uses TRBV2 and TRBJ2-1; 9 nucleotides match TRBD2. This CDR3 has 16 amino acids. Trimming cost V 3 bases and J 1 base; bases outside gene matches: 4. CDR1 SNHLY and CDR2 FYNNEI come from the germline V gene.

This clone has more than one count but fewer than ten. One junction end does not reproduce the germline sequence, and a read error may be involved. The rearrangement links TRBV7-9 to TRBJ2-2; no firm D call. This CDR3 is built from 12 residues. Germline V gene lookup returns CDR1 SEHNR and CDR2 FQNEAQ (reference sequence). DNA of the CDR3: TGCGCTAACTCATGGGGCACCGGGGAGCTGTTTTTT. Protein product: CANSWGTGELFF. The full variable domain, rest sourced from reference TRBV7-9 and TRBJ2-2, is DTGVSQNPRHKITKRGQNVTFRCDPISEHNRLYWYRQTLGQGPEFLTYFQNEAQLEKSRLLSDRFSAERPKGSFSTLEIQRTEQGDSAMYLCANSWGTGELFFGEGSRLTVL.

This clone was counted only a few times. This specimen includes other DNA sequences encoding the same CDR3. Here the CDR3 reads CASSASGTENEQFF. The CDR3 region has the DNA TGCGCCAGCAGTGCCTCAGGGACGGAGAATGAGCAGTTCTTC. The chain recombines TRBV10-2 with TRBJ2-1; D tentatively reads TRBD1 or TRBD2 (5 bases each). Germline lookup yields CDR1 WSHSY and CDR2 SAAADI. The CDR3 contains 14 residues. Trimming cost V 4 bases and J 7 bases, with 14 bases left between them.

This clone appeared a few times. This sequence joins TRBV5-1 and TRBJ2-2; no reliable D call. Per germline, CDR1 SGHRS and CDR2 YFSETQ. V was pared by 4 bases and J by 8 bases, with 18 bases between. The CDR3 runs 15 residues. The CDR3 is CASSQGMVQGGELFF. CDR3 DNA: TGCGCCAGCAGCCAAGGAATGGTCCAAGGTGGGGAGCTGTTTTTT.

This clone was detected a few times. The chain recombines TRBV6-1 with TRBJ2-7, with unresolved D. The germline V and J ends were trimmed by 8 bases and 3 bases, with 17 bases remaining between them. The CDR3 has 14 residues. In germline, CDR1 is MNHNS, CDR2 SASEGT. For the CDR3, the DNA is TGTGCCAGCCAGACGGACGTGCCGAGCTACGAGCAGTACTTC. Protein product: CASQTDVPSYEQYF.

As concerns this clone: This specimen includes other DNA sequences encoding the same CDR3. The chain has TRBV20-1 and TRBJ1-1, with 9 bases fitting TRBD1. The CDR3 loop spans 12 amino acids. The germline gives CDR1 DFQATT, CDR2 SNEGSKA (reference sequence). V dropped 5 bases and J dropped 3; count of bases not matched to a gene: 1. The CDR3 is CSARQGDTEAFF. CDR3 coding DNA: TGCAGTGCTCGACAGGGGGACACTGAAGCTTTCTTT.